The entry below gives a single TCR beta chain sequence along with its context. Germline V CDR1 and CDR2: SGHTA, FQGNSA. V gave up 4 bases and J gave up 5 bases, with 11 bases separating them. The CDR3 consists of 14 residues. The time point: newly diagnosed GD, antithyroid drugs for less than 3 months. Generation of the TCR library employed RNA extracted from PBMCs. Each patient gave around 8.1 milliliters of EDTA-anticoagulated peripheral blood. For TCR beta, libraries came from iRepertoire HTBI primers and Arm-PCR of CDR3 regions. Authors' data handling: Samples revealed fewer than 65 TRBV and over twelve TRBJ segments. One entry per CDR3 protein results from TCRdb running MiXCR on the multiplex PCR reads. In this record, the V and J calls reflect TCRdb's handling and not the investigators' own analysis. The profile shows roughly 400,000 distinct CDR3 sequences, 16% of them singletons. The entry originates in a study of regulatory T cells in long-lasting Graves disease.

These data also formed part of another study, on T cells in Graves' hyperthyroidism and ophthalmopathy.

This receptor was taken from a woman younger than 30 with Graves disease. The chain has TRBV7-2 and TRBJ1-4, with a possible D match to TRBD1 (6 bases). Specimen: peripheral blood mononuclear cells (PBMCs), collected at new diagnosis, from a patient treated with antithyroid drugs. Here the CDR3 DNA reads TGTGCCAGCAGCTCGTGGGGGCAGAATGAAAAACTGTTTTTT. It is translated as CASSSWGQNEKLFF.